Reported below is one T cell receptor beta chain. TCRdb re-called the 5' RACE reads and gives one entry per CDR3 protein, without DNA. Its table records 200,000 to 300,000 distinct CDR3 sequences. The record originates from a study of T cells expressing NK-cell markers. This CDR3 is 12 amino acids long. Germline V gene lookup returns CDR1 LGHNA and CDR2 YNFKEQ. The genes are TRBV4-2 and TRBJ2-7. Source material: blood T cells: a sorted CD56 or NKG2C T cell subset, CD4+ or CD8+ T cells, or bulk PBMC T cells (not recorded which). This TCR was sampled from a man between 18 and 35 years old in good health. CDR3 sequence: CASSQVNGEQYF.